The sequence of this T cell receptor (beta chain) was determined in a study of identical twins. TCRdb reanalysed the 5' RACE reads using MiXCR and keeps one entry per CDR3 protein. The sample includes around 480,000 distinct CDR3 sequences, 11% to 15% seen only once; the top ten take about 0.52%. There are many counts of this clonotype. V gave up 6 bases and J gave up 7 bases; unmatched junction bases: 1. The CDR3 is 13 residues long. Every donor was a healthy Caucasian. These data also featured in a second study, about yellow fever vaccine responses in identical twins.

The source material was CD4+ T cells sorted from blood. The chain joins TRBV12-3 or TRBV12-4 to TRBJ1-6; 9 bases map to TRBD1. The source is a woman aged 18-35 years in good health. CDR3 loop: CASRGTGNSPLHF. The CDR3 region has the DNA TGTGCCAGCAGGGGGACAGGGAATTCACCCCTCCACTTT.